A selection of T cell receptor beta chains follows, all from one sample in a study of blood T cell repertoires in COVID-19. Measured with immunoSEQ multiplex PCR; TCRdb has only the in-frame clones, and not every one. The sample shows approximately 260,000 clones, around 85% of them seen only once. The sample was peripheral blood. The receptors were gathered from a woman between 65 and 79 years old with acute or convalescent COVID-19. The CDR3 runs from the conserved cysteine through the conserved F or W. The D gene is left open where the match is weak. The size field is filled for only some rows; it gives once, few, many or a size class.

NA TRBJ1-5 TRBV3-1/TRBV3-2 NA CASSQEQDQPQHF TGTGCCAGCAGCCAAGAGCAGGATCAGCCCCAGCATTTT
NA TRBJ1-1 TRBV2 NA CASKLGIGGARHTEAFF TGTGCCAGCAAATTGGGTATAGGGGGGGCGCGACACACTGAAGCTTTCTTT
NA TRBJ2-2 TRBV5-1 NA CASSLTGNTGELFF TGCGCCAGCAGCTTGACCGGGAACACCGGGGAGCTGTTTTTT
NA TRBJ1-5 TRBV25-1 NA CASSDRANQPQHF TGTGCCAGCAGTGACCGAGCCAATCAGCCCCAGCATTTT
few TRBJ1-2 TRBV10-3 NA CAISPSDSPNYGYTF TGTGCCATCAGCCCATCCGACAGTCCCAACTATGGCTACACCTTC
once TRBJ1-6 TRBV5-6 NA CASKDQGRGSYNSPLHF TGTGCCAGCAAAGATCAGGGAAGGGGCTCCTATAATTCACCCCTCCACTTT
NA TRBJ1-1 TRBV5-4 TRBD1 CASSLLDRSRTEAFF TGTGCCAGCAGCTTGTTGGACAGGAGTAGGACTGAAGCTTTCTTT
NA TRBJ2-2 TRBV5-6 NA CASSPGGLTYTGELFF TGTGCCAGCAGCCCGGGGGGCCTTACCTACACCGGGGAGCTGTTTTTT
many TRBJ1-2 TRBV5-1 NA CASSLAFRGYTF TGCGCCAGCAGCTTGGCCTTCCGGGGCTACACCTTC
many TRBJ1-2 TRBV5-1 NA CASGFTSGGNYGYTF TGCGCCAGCGGCTTCACCTCGGGGGGTAACTATGGCTACACCTTC
few TRBJ2-7 TRBV3-1/TRBV3-2 NA CASSQDRGLPQYF TGTGCCAGCAGCCAAGATCGGGGACTTCCGCAGTACTTC
NA TRBJ1-1 TRBV5-1 NA CASSLERKNTEAFF TGCGCCAGCAGCTTGGAGCGGAAGAACACTGAAGCTTTCTTT
once TRBJ2-7 TRBV2 TRBD1 CASSYNPGQGTYEQYF TGTGCCAGCAGTTACAACCCTGGACAGGGGACCTACGAGCAGTACTTC
NA TRBJ2-1 TRBV5-1 TRBD1 CASSFHRGLVWEQFF TGCGCCAGCAGCTTCCACAGGGGGCTGGTTTGGGAGCAGTTCTTC
NA TRBJ1-1 TRBV2 NA CASRTANTEAFF TGTGCCAGCAGAACAGCAAACACTGAAGCTTTCTTT
NA TRBJ2-7 TRBV19 TRBD2 CASSKSTSGVRISSYEQYF TGTGCCAGTAGTAAAAGCACTAGCGGGGTAAGGATATCGTCCTACGAGCAGTACTTC
NA TRBJ1-2 TRBV4-1 TRBD1 CASSHTATGTGREGYTF TGCGCCAGCAGCCATACTGCAACCGGGACAGGGAGAGAAGGCTACACCTTC
NA TRBJ2-1 TRBV5-1 NA CASSLDGSVGNEQFF TGCGCCAGCAGCTTGGATGGCAGTGTTGGCAATGAGCAGTTCTTC
NA TRBJ1-5 TRBV11-2 TRBD1 CASSLGPGQGPPQPQHF TGTGCCAGCAGCTTAGGTCCGGGACAGGGTCCACCTCAGCCCCAGCATTTT
NA TRBJ1-5 TRBV5-5 TRBD1 CASSRSTGTGQEPQHF TGTGCCAGCAGCCGATCAACCGGGACAGGGCAGGAGCCCCAGCATTTT
few TRBJ2-7 TRBV7-8 NA CASSLYYEQYF TGTGCCAGCAGCTTATACTACGAGCAGTACTTC
NA TRBJ2-2 TRBV10-3 NA CAISASQGGNTGELFF TGTGCCATCAGTGCGTCCCAGGGGGGGAACACCGGGGAGCTGTTTTTT
NA TRBJ2-7 TRBV18 TRBD2 CASPCGGSLGCHEQYF TGTGCCAGTCCCTGCGGGGGGAGTCTAGGTTGTCACGAGCAGTACTTC
NA TRBJ2-6 TRBV5-1 TRBD1 CASSLGAQGAGANVLTF TGCGCCAGCAGCTTGGGTGCACAGGGGGCTGGGGCCAACGTCCTGACTTTC
NA TRBJ1-1 TRBV20-1 NA CSAESGQEAFF TGCAGTGCTGAAAGTGGACAGGAAGCTTTCTTT
NA TRBJ2-1 TRBV3-1/TRBV3-2 NA CASSDRGGGHEQFF TGTGCCAGCAGTGATAGGGGGGGCGGCCATGAGCAGTTCTTC
NA TRBJ2-3 TRBV29-1 TRBD2 CSVEAPGTSGGTDTQYF TGCAGCGTTGAGGCCCCCGGGACTAGCGGGGGAACAGATACGCAGTATTTT
few TRBJ1-5 TRBV2 NA CASSGGYRQPQHF TGTGCCAGCAGTGGAGGGTATCGGCAGCCCCAGCATTTT
NA TRBJ2-1 TRBV19 TRBD2 CASRLAGVGNEQFF TGTGCCAGTCGACTAGCGGGGGTTGGCAATGAGCAGTTCTTC
NA TRBJ2-1 TRBV5-1 NA CASSLTHSSYNEQFF TGCGCCAGCAGCTTGACTCACAGCTCCTACAATGAGCAGTTCTTC
NA TRBJ1-1 TRBV2 TRBD1 CASSGSAGGFTEAFF TGTGCCAGCAGTGGCTCTGCAGGGGGTTTCACTGAAGCTTTCTTT
once TRBJ1-1 TRBV29-1 NA CSVGLHQRMNTEAFF TGCAGCGTTGGGCTTCACCAGAGGATGAACACTGAAGCTTTCTTT
few TRBJ1-4 TRBV19 TRBD1 CASRMGQLNEKLFF TGTGCCAGTAGGATGGGACAGCTTAATGAAAAACTGTTTTTT
NA TRBJ1-3 TRBV6-2/TRBV6-3 TRBD1 CASSNPPFRQGRSSGNTIYF TGTGCCAGCAGCAACCCGCCGTTCCGACAGGGGCGCAGCTCTGGAAACACCATATATTTT
NA TRBJ1-1 TRBV2 TRBD1 CASCGIGTGRLEAFF TGTGCCAGCTGCGGCATTGGGACAGGCCGACTTGAAGCTTTCTTT
few TRBJ1-1 TRBV7-2 TRBD1 CASSLDRSEAFF TGTGCCAGCAGCTTGGACAGGTCCGAAGCTTTCTTT
few TRBJ1-5 TRBV2 NA CASRRTGRPQHF TGTGCCAGCAGGAGAACAGGGCGGCCCCAGCATTTT
NA TRBJ1-1 TRBV2 NA CASRLGGDTEAFF TGTGCCAGCAGACTTGGGGGGGACACTGAAGCTTTCTTT
NA TRBJ1-2 TRBV3-1/TRBV3-2 NA CASSLRFVGGNGYTF TGTGCCAGCAGTTTGAGGTTCGTGGGAGGAAATGGCTACACCTTC
NA TRBJ1-3 TRBV7-8 NA CASSFYGRSGNTIYF TGTGCCAGCAGCTTTTACGGTCGCTCTGGAAACACCATATATTTT
NA TRBJ1-1 TRBV9 NA CASSPHPQTMNTEAFF TGTGCCAGCAGCCCACATCCACAAACCATGAACACTGAAGCTTTCTTT
NA TRBJ2-3 TRBV11-2 NA CASSFMQGNSDTQYF TGTGCCAGCAGCTTTATGCAGGGTAATTCAGATACGCAGTATTTT
NA TRBJ2-5 TRBV7-2 TRBD2 CASSAGEGGWETQYF TGTGCCAGCAGCGCGGGGGAGGGCGGATGGGAGACCCAGTACTTC
NA TRBJ2-7 TRBV3-1/TRBV3-2 NA CASSPRVSYEQYF TGTGCCAGCAGCCCACGGGTTTCCTACGAGCAGTACTTC
once TRBJ2-3 TRBV3-1/TRBV3-2 TRBD2 CASSPNLAGGRTDTQYF TGTGCCAGCAGCCCTAATCTAGCGGGGGGACGCACAGATACGCAGTATTTT
NA TRBJ2-1 TRBV18 NA CASSPGLHSYNEQFF TGTGCCAGCTCACCGGGGCTGCACTCCTACAATGAGCAGTTCTTC
NA TRBJ1-6 TRBV7-8 NA CASSAGQRVSSPLHF TGTGCCAGCAGCGCCGGCCAGCGGGTATCTTCACCCCTCCACTTT
NA TRBJ2-1 TRBV19 TRBD1 CASSIGQGAGSYNEQFF TGTGCCAGTAGTATAGGACAGGGGGCAGGCTCCTACAATGAGCAGTTCTTC
NA TRBJ2-3 TRBV5-4 NA CASSLDLARADTQYF TGTGCCAGCAGCTTGGACCTAGCTCGGGCAGATACGCAGTATTTT
NA TRBJ2-1 TRBV6-6 NA CASSYPEVLEQFF TGTGCCAGCAGTTACCCAGAGGTCCTGGAGCAGTTCTTC
NA TRBJ1-1 TRBV3-1/TRBV3-2 NA CATGRAKGQHTEAFF TGTGCCACCGGGCGGGCCAAGGGCCAACACACTGAAGCTTTCTTT
NA TRBJ1-3 TRBV3-1/TRBV3-2 TRBD1 CASSQLRQGRGWRNTIYF TGTGCCAGCAGCCAATTACGACAGGGGCGAGGGTGGAGAAACACCATATATTTT
NA TRBJ2-1 TRBV7-3 TRBD2 CASTLAGVTEQFF TGTGCCTCCACTCTAGCGGGGGTCACTGAGCAGTTCTTC
NA TRBJ1-1 TRBV11-3 TRBD1 CASSLGTGEAFF TGTGCCAGCAGCTTAGGGACAGGCGAAGCTTTCTTT
NA TRBJ2-7 TRBV11-2 NA CASSSPYTGNYEQYF TGTGCCAGCAGCTCACCTTATACTGGTAACTACGAGCAGTACTTC
NA TRBJ2-1 TRBV3-1/TRBV3-2 NA CASSQAGTPTYEQFF TGTGCCAGCAGCCAAGCCGGGACTCCTACCTACGAGCAGTTCTTC
NA TRBJ1-1 TRBV6-5 NA CASRVTGNTEAFF TGTGCCAGCAGGGTGACAGGGAACACTGAAGCTTTCTTT
NA TRBJ2-5 TRBV7-9 TRBD2 CASSLGRGGAIETQYF TGTGCCAGCAGCTTGGGCCGGGGAGGGGCGATCGAGACCCAGTACTTC
NA TRBJ1-2 TRBV6-1 TRBD1 CASSEVTGTAYGYTF TGTGCCAGCAGTGAAGTAACCGGGACAGCCTATGGCTACACCTTC
NA TRBJ2-3 TRBV3-1/TRBV3-2 TRBD2 CASGGGTDTQYF TGTGCCAGCGGGGGGGGCACAGATACGCAGTATTTT